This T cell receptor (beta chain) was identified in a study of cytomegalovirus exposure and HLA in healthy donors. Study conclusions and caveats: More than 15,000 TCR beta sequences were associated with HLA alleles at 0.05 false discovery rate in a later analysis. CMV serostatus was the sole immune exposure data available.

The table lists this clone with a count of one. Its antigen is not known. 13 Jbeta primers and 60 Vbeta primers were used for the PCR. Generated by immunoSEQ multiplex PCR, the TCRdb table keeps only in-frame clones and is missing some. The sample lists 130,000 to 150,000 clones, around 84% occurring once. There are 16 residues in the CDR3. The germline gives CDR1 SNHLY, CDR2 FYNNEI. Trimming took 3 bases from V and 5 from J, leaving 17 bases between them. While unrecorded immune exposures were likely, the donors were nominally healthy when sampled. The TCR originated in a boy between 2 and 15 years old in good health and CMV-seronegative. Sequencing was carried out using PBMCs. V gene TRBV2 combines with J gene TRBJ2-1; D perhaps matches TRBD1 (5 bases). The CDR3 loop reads CASSELTDDNNNEQFF. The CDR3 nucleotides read TGTGCCAGCAGTGAGTTGACAGACGACAACAACAATGAGCAGTTCTTC.